This TCR beta chain was recovered during a study of cytotoxic CD8 clonotypes in ibrutinib-treated CLL. This clone was detected only once. The length of the CDR3 is 15 residues. Germline CDR1 reads MDHEN; CDR2 reads SYDVKM. V shed 7 bases and J shed 5 bases, with 18 bases lying between them. Measured with immunoSEQ multiplex PCR; TCRdb has only the in-frame clones, and not every one. The sample includes a few hundred thousand clones, 70% of them seen just once. Cryopreserved PBMCs supplied about 1.9 micrograms of genomic DNA for TCR beta libraries. The chain employs TRBV28 and TRBJ1-5; D might be TRBD1 (6 bases). Here the sequenced sample was PBMCs, taken after 24 months of ibrutinib treatment. The origin of this receptor is a human donor with chronic lymphocytic leukemia. The CDR3 region has the DNA TGTGCCAGCACCTCGGAGGGGGGGGTTTATCAGCCCCAGCATTTT. It encodes CASTSEGGVYQPQHF.